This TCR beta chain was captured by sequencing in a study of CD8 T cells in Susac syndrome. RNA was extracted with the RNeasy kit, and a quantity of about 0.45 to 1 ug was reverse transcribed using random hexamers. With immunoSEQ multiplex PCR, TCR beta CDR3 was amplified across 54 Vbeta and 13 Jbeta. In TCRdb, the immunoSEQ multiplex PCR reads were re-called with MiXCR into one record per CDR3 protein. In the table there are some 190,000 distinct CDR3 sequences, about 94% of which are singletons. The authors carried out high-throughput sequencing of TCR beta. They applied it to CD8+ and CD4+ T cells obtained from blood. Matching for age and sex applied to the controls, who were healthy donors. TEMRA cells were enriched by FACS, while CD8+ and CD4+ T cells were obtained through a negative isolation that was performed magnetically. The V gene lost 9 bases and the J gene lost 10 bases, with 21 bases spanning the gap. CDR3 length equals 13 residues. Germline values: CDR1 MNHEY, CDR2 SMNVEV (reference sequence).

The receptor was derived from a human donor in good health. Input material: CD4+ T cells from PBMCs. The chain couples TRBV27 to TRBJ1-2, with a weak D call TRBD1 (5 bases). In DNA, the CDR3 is TGTGCCAGTTGGGCCCCCGCAGGGACGATCTACACCTTC. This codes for CASWAPAGTIYTF.